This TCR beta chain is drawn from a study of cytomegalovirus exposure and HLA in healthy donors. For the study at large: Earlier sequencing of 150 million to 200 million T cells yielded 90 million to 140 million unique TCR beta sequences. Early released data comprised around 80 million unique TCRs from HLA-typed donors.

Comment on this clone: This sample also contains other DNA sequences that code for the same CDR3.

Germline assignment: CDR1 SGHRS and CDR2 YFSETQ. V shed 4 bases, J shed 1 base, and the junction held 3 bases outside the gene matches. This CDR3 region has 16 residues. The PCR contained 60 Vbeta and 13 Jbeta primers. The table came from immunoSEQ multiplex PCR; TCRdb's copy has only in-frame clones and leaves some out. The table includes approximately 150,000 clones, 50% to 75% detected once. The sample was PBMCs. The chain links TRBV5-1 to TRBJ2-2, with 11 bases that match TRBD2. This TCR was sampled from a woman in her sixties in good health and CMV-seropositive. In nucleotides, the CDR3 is TGCGCCAGCAGCCGTCTAGCGGGAGGGAACACCGGGGAGCTGTTTTTT. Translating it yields CASSRLAGGNTGELFF.